A single sample is the source of the 20 T cell receptor beta chains below, sequenced in a study of cytomegalovirus exposure and HLA in healthy donors. Primers included in the PCR were 60 Vbeta and 13 Jbeta primers. Clones were sequenced by immunoSEQ multiplex PCR, and TCRdb holds only the in-frame ones, with some missing. The table includes about 91,000 clones, under 75% detected once. The sequenced sample consisted of PBMCs. These receptors were taken from a human donor in good health.

This sequence joins TRBV7-8 and TRBJ2-4; 10 bases fit TRBD1. Germline V gives CDR1 SGHVS, CDR2 FQNEAQ. This CDR3 has 14 residues. J lost 8 bases, V lost 4 bases, and 5 bases had no gene match. The CDR3 DNA is TGTGCCAGCAGCTCGCAGGGGACAGGGGACATTCAGTACTTC. Translation gives CASSSQGTGDIQYF.

CDR3 amino acids: CAWGQGDTDTQYF. The CDR3 region has the DNA TGTGCCTGGGGACAGGGAGATACAGATACGCAGTATTTT. The chain uses TRBV30 and TRBJ2-3; 8 nucleotides line up with TRBD1. V dropped 5 bases and J dropped 3; count of bases not matched to a gene: 4. The V gene's germline CDR1 is GTSNPN and CDR2 SVGIG (reference sequence). This CDR3 is 13 amino acids long.

V is TRBV29-1 and J is TRBJ1-3; TRBD1 might be the D (5 bases). V shed 3 bases and J shed 3 bases, with 6 bases lying between them. Germline V gives CDR1 SQVTM, CDR2 ANQGSEA. This CDR3 contains 12 residues. CDR3 region: CSVDGGGNTIYF. For the CDR3, the DNA is TGCAGCGTTGACGGGGGTGGAAACACCATATATTTT.

The chain carries TRBV5-1 and TRBJ1-5; tentatively, D is TRBD1 (6 bases). CDR1 is SGHRS, CDR2 YFSETQ, per germline. V was clipped by 0 bases and J by 4 bases, with 11 bases between them. The CDR3 runs 15 residues. The CDR3 DNA is TGCGCCAGCAGCTTGGTATCAGGGGCTAATCAGCCCCAGCATTTT. Protein: CASSLVSGANQPQHF.

The chain uses TRBV4-3 and TRBJ1-1; tentatively, D is TRBD1 (6 bases). V was clipped by 0 bases and J by 0 bases, with 14 bases between them. CDR1 LGHNA and CDR2 YSLEER come from the germline V gene. The CDR3 has 17 amino acids. The CDR3 region has the DNA TGCGCCAGCAGCCAAGATGCGGTCAGGGGCTTGAACACTGAAGCTTTCTTT. Translating gives CASSQDAVRGLNTEAFF.

The genes are TRBV18 and TRBJ1-2; tentative D call: TRBD1 (5 bases). V gave up 3 bases and J gave up 0 bases, with 14 bases separating them. Looked up from germline, CDR1 is KGHSH and CDR2 is LQKENI. The CDR3 is 16 amino acids. The chain's CDR3 is CASSPGLGDSNYGYTF. The CDR3 nucleotides are TGTGCCAGCTCACCGGGGCTAGGGGACTCTAACTATGGCTACACCTTC.

This rearrangement joins TRBV7-2 to TRBJ2-1, with 8 positions matching TRBD1. The germline V gene encodes CDR1 SGHTA and CDR2 FQGNSA. CDR3 length: 14 amino acids. V was pared by 5 bases and J by 8 bases, with 8 bases of the junction left unmatched. DNA of the CDR3: TGTGCCAGCAGCACAGGACAGGGTAGGTATGAGCAGTTCTTC. Translated: CASSTGQGRYEQFF. Full variable domain (outside the CDR3, taken from reference TRBV7-2 and TRBJ2-1): GAGVSQSPSNKVTEKGKDVELRCDPISGHTALYWYRQSLGQGLEFLIYFQGNSAPDKSGLPSDRFSAERTGGSVSTLTIQRTQQEDSAVYLCASSTGQGRYEQFFGPGTRLTVL.

The V call is TRBV5-1, the J call TRBJ1-2, with 7 positions matching TRBD1. The CDR3 is made up of 15 amino acids. The J segment lost 7 bases and the V segment lost 0 bases, leaving 9 bases of the junction unmatched. Looked up from germline, CDR1 is SGHRS and CDR2 is YFSETQ. CDR3 DNA sequence: TGCGCCAGCAGCTTGGCCCCCGACAGGGAAGTTGGCTACACCTTC. Translating it yields CASSLAPDREVGYTF.

This sequence joins TRBV11-2 and TRBJ1-1, with no clear D. V lost 6 bases and J 1 base, leaving 15 bases between the germline ends. Germline V gene sequence: CDR1 SGHAT, CDR2 FQNNGV. CDR3 size: 15 residues. The CDR3 here is CASRHPLLWNTEAFF. CDR3 DNA sequence: TGTGCCAGCAGACACCCCCTACTATGGAACACTGAAGCTTTCTTT.

The chain uses TRBV9 and TRBJ1-2, with 9 bases identical to TRBD1. The CDR3 covers 13 residues. Germline values: CDR1 SGDLS, CDR2 YYNGEE. Germline trimming cut 3 bases from V and 8 bases from J; bases unmatched to any gene: 5. The CDR3 loop is CASSETGGVGYTF. The CDR3 bases are TGTGCCAGCAGCGAGACAGGGGGAGTCGGCTACACCTTC.

This clone has just a few counts. The rearrangement uses TRBV5-1 and TRBJ2-1, with 7 bases matching TRBD1. This CDR3 is 14 amino acids long. J was trimmed by 6 bases and V by 4 bases; bases with no gene match: 7. CDR1 and CDR2 (germline): SGHRS, YFSETQ. CDR3 in DNA: TGCGCCAGCAGCCCGGACAGGATAGTCAATGAGCAGTTCTTC. Translation gives CASSPDRIVNEQFF. The entire variable domain, with the rest obtained from reference TRBV5-1 and TRBJ2-1, is as follows: KAGVTQTPRYLIKTRGQQVTLSCSPISGHRSVSWYQQTPGQGLQFLFEYFSETQRNKGNFPGRFSGRQFSNSRSEMNVSTLELGDSALYLCASSPDRIVNEQFFGPGTRLTVL.

The V gene is TRBV7-2, the J gene TRBJ2-7, with D maybe TRBD2 (7 bases). Trimming took 4 bases from V and 4 from J, leaving 14 bases between them. Germline CDR1 SGHTA, CDR2 FQGNSA. CDR3 size: 14 residues. The CDR3 reads CASSWLRGGYEQYF. The CDR3, as DNA: TGTGCCAGCAGCTGGCTGAGGGGGGGATACGAGCAGTACTTC.

The chain couples TRBV4-3 to TRBJ2-3; 8 bases agree with TRBD1. The V and J ends lost 4 bases and 0 bases, in that order; junction bases with no gene match: 0. Germline V CDR1 and CDR2: LGHNA, YSLEER. This CDR3 has 14 residues. CDR3 coding DNA: TGCGCCAGCAGCCGACAGGGGAGCACAGATACGCAGTATTTT. This sequence encodes CASSRQGSTDTQYF.

This rearrangement joins TRBV5-5 to TRBJ1-2; D ambiguous. Germline CDR1 SGHKS, CDR2 YYEKEE (reference sequence). The CDR3 is 14 amino acids. Trimming cost V 0 bases and J 4 bases, with 10 bases left between them. Here the CDR3 reads CASSLALASYGYTF. CDR3 nucleotides: TGTGCCAGCAGCTTGGCGTTAGCCTCCTATGGCTACACCTTC.

The V gene is TRBV11-3, the J gene TRBJ2-2, with 8 bases matching TRBD1. V gave up 8 bases and J gave up 4 bases; unmatched junction bases: 12. The CDR3 is 16 residues long. CDR1 is SGHNT and CDR2 is YENEEA in the germline V gene. Here the CDR3 reads CASVGGQGARTGELFF. CDR3 DNA: TGTGCCAGCGTAGGGGGGCAGGGGGCCCGCACCGGGGAGCTGTTTTTT.

The sample holds a few counts of this clone. This sequence joins TRBV5-1 and TRBJ1-5, with 7 bases aligning to TRBD1. CDR1 and CDR2 from the germline V gene are SGHRS and YFSETQ. This CDR3 has 15 amino acids. V shed 0 bases and J 6 bases; nucleotides not matched to a gene: 6. The CDR3 loop is CASSLGGTEGQPQHF. CDR3 nucleotide sequence: TGCGCCAGCAGCTTGGGAGGGACAGAAGGTCAGCCCCAGCATTTT.

This chain connects TRBV5-4 to TRBJ2-5, with 10 bases identical to TRBD2. There are 18 residues in the CDR3. Germline loops: CDR1 SGHNT, CDR2 YYREEE (reference sequence). V shed 4 bases, J shed 4 bases, and the junction held 16 bases outside the gene matches. In DNA, the CDR3 is TGTGCCAGCAGCCCGAAAGAAGCTAGCGGGGGCTTACGAGAGACCCAGTACTTC. It codes for CASSPKEASGGLRETQYF.

This clone was seen only a few times. The CDR3 region has the DNA TGCGCCAGCAGCTTGGGGACAGGGAGCGGCAATGAGCAGTTCTTC. Translating gives CASSLGTGSGNEQFF. The genes are TRBV5-1 and TRBJ2-1; 8 bases fit TRBD1. Per the germline V gene, CDR1 is SGHRS and CDR2 is YFSETQ. This CDR3 region has 15 residues. V lost 0 bases, J lost 6 bases, and 5 bases stayed unmatched.

In regard to this clone: This same CDR3 is encoded by further DNA sequences in the sample. The CDR3 DNA sequence: TGTGCCAGCAGCTTAGCGGGAGGTAGCAATCAGCCCCAGCATTTT. This gives the protein CASSLAGGSNQPQHF. This chain connects TRBV13 to TRBJ1-5; D gene uncertain. V lost 1 base to trimming and J lost 0 bases, with 7 bases between them. The CDR3 is made up of 15 amino acids. Germline CDR1 and CDR2: PRHDT and FYEKMQ (reference sequence).

Note on this clone: A junction boundary mismatches the germline segment, possibly from a read error. The CDR3 region is CASSPRLAGGLLPF. CDR3 nucleotides: TGTGCCAGCAGCCCGCGACTAGCGGGCGGCCTCCTTCCTTTT. This chain connects TRBV7-9 to TRBJ2-3; TRBD2 matches 10 bases. CDR1 and CDR2 (germline): SEHNR, FQNEAQ (reference sequence). CDR3 length: 14 amino acids.